The 28 T cell receptor beta chains given below trace back to one sample, sequenced in a study of CD8 T cells in ankylosing spondylitis. TCRdb redid the calling of the 5' RACE reads with MiXCR, one entry per CDR3 protein. The data hold 200,000 to 250,000 distinct CDR3 sequences, with 8% to 11% observed a single time. The sample was blood, either unsorted or a sorted T cell fraction (not recorded which). These receptor sequences come from a male donor with ankylosing spondylitis or in good health (not recorded which).

This clonotype appeared a few times. The gene calls are TRBV5-1 and TRBJ2-5; TRBD1 matches at 8 bases. The length of the CDR3 is 14 residues. The germline gives CDR1 SGHRS, CDR2 YFSETQ. Trimming took 5 bases from V and 3 from J; bases not matched to a gene: 6. CDR3 in amino acids: CASSWTGPKETQYF. The CDR3 DNA follows: TGCGCCAGCAGTTGGACAGGGCCGAAAGAGACCCAGTACTTC.

This clonotype was counted only a few times. J is TRBJ2-1 and V is TRBV5-5; 9 bases match TRBD1. Unmatched junction bases numbered 6, after V lost 4 bases and J lost 1 base. This CDR3 region has 16 residues. Germline V gene sequence: CDR1 SGHKS, CDR2 YYEKEE (reference sequence). DNA of the CDR3: TGTGCCAGCAGCCTCACAGGGGGCTGGTCCTACAATGAGCAGTTCTTC. As protein: CASSLTGGWSYNEQFF.

This clonotype came up many times. The chain couples TRBV7-2 to TRBJ1-1; D is unresolved. Germline-derived CDR1 and CDR2 are SGHTA and FQGNSA. This CDR3 has 13 residues. V lost 2 bases to trimming and J lost 10 bases, with 14 bases between them. The CDR3 DNA sequence: TGTGCCAGCAGCTTATCCCGGCAGGATGGAGCTTTCTTT. It yields the protein CASSLSRQDGAFF.

The chain links TRBV20-1 to TRBJ1-1; D may be TRBD1 (5 bases). The CDR3 covers 13 residues. Germline-derived CDR1 and CDR2 are DFQATT and SNEGSKA (reference sequence). V was trimmed by 4 bases and J by 5 bases, leaving 14 bases between them. The chain's CDR3 is CSAKTVLRTEAFF. Here the CDR3 DNA reads TGCAGTGCTAAGACAGTTTTGAGGACTGAAGCTTTCTTT.

This rearrangement joins TRBV27 to TRBJ2-1; D is ambiguous. Trimming removed 6 bases at V and 0 bases at J, with 9 bases between. There are 14 residues in the CDR3. Germline CDR1 is MNHEY and CDR2 is SMNVEV (reference sequence). The CDR3 bases are TGTGCCAGCAGAAGTCTTAGCTCCTACAATGAGCAGTTCTTC. This encodes CASRSLSSYNEQFF.

The chain employs TRBV6-1 and TRBJ2-1, with D uncertain. The CDR3 length is 12 residues. The V end lost 4 bases, the J end lost 6 bases, and 7 bases lay between the germline ends. CDR1 and CDR2 from the germline V gene are MNHNS and SASEGT. CDR3 DNA: TGTGCCAGCAGTGGCCACCTCAATGAGCAGTTCTTC. Its protein product is CASSGHLNEQFF.

This clonotype has at least ten counts. The chain is built from TRBV5-1 and TRBJ2-5; 9 bases map to TRBD2. CDR3 length: 15 residues. Germline V lookup: CDR1 SGHRS, CDR2 YFSETQ. V shed 0 bases, J shed 4 bases, and the junction held 4 bases outside the gene matches. The CDR3 protein is CASSLAQTSGETQYF. CDR3 sequence (DNA): TGCGCCAGCAGCTTGGCCCAGACTAGCGGAGAGACCCAGTACTTC.

This clonotype has ten or more counts. The V and J genes are TRBV6-2 or TRBV6-3 and TRBJ2-1, with D unclear. CDR3 length: 12 residues. Trimming took off 7 bases at V and 7 bases at J, with 11 bases between the two ends. Per the germline V gene, CDR1 is MNHEY and CDR2 is SVGEGT. In DNA form, the CDR3 reads TGTGCCAGCACGAGGACCCCAAATGAGCAGTTCTTC. Its translation: CASTRTPNEQFF.

This clonotype was detected a few times. The J gene is TRBJ2-7, the V gene TRBV10-3; 7 nucleotides line up with TRBD1. CDR3 length: 16 amino acids. The trim removed 1 base at V and 3 bases at J, leaving 9 bases unmatched. CDR1 ENHRY and CDR2 SYGVKD come from the germline V gene. The DNA for the CDR3 is TGTGCCATCAGTGAGTTGGCACAGGGGTCCCTCTACGAGCAGTACTTC. This codes for CAISELAQGSLYEQYF.

At least ten counts were recorded for this clonotype. V and J are TRBV12-3 or TRBV12-4 and TRBJ1-1, with D maybe TRBD1 (6 bases). Trimming removed 3 bases from V and 2 bases from J, with 16 bases in between. The CDR3 is made up of 16 amino acids. CDR3 coding DNA: TGTGCCAGCAGTTTTTTAAAGGGGGTGGGTAACACTGAAGCTTTCTTT. It yields the protein CASSFLKGVGNTEAFF.

This clonotype appeared a few times. This sequence joins TRBV9 and TRBJ2-5; 10 positions match TRBD2. The CDR3 extends over 16 amino acids. CDR1 and CDR2 (germline): SGDLS, YYNGEE. J gave up 5 bases and V 3 bases, and 10 bases lay outside the gene matches. The CDR3 is CASSAGGTSVSETQYF. CDR3 sequence (DNA): TGTGCCAGCAGCGCGGGAGGGACTAGCGTGTCGGAGACCCAGTACTTC.

The J gene is TRBJ2-5, the V gene TRBV10-1, with 7 positions matching TRBD1. The CDR3 contains 16 residues. The germline CDR1 and CDR2 sequences are WNHNN and SYGVQD (reference sequence). J gave up 5 bases and V 0 bases, and 9 bases lay outside the gene matches. This CDR3 is CASSESVGQRRETQYF. The CDR3 coding sequence is TGCGCCAGCAGTGAGTCCGTGGGACAGAGGAGGGAGACCCAGTACTTC.

This clonotype was recorded at least ten times. The rearrangement uses TRBV12-3 or TRBV12-4 and TRBJ1-5; D uncertain. With 3 bases removed from V and 4 bases from J, the gap between germline ends came to 13 bases. The CDR3 length is 15 residues. CDR3 bases: TGTGCCAGCAGTTTCACAGACGGGAGAAATCAGCCCCAGCATTTT. This gives the protein CASSFTDGRNQPQHF.

This clonotype was seen a handful of times. The CDR3 loop is CASSLASVSYEQYF. The CDR3 DNA follows: TGTGCCAGCAGCTTAGCTAGCGTCTCCTACGAGCAGTACTTC. This chain uses TRBV7-2 with TRBJ2-7; a weak D match, TRBD2 (5 bases). CDR3 size: 14 residues. CDR1 is SGHTA, CDR2 FQGNSA, per germline. Deletions cut 0 bases from V and 0 bases from J, with 6 bases between.

This clonotype occurred many times. The chain has TRBV24-1 and TRBJ2-1, with TRBD1 matching over 9 bases. This CDR3 contains 14 residues. Germline V gene data show CDR1 as KGHDR and CDR2 as SFDVKD. With V trimmed by 5 bases and J by 7 bases, 5 bases remained unmatched. The chain's CDR3 is CATSGTGGRNEQFF. Here the CDR3 DNA reads TGTGCCACCAGTGGTACAGGGGGCCGGAATGAGCAGTTCTTC.

This chain uses TRBV5-1 with TRBJ1-2, with D uncertain. V gave up 2 bases and J gave up 4 bases, with 24 bases separating them. The CDR3 is 18 residues long. Germline V CDR1 and CDR2: SGHRS, YFSETQ. This CDR3 reads CASSLDVGNDIWAYGYTF. For the CDR3, the DNA is TGCGCCAGCAGCTTAGACGTTGGAAACGACATCTGGGCCTATGGCTACACCTTC.

The rearrangement joins TRBV20-1 to TRBJ2-1; TRBD2 is a possible D gene (6 bases). Trimming took 0 bases from V and 8 from J, leaving 23 bases between them. The CDR3 extends over 17 amino acids. The V gene's germline CDR1 is DFQATT and CDR2 SNEGSKA (reference sequence). The CDR3 loop reads CSARDLLRAGPRDEQFF. The CDR3 coding sequence is TGCAGTGCTAGAGATCTGTTGCGCGCGGGACCCCGCGATGAGCAGTTCTTC.

This clonotype has at least ten counts. This sequence joins TRBV11-2 and TRBJ1-1; no clear D gene. This CDR3 comprises 13 residues. Germline V lookup: CDR1 SGHAT, CDR2 FQNNGV. Trimming stripped 7 bases from V and 5 bases from J, with 14 bases between. The CDR3 is CASNKAPETEAFF. CDR3 in DNA: TGTGCCAGCAATAAGGCGCCTGAGACTGAAGCTTTCTTT.

The genes are TRBV7-9 and TRBJ2-3, with D perhaps matching TRBD2 (5 bases). V dropped 4 bases and J dropped 4 bases, with 9 bases sitting between them. The CDR3 runs 13 residues. Germline V gene lookup returns CDR1 SEHNR and CDR2 FQNEAQ (reference sequence). The chain's CDR3 is CASSSAGSDTQYF. CDR3 nucleotides: TGTGCCAGCAGCTCCGCGGGCTCAGATACGCAGTATTTT.

This clonotype was counted ten times or more. This chain uses TRBV6-2 or TRBV6-3 with TRBJ2-1; 10 nucleotides align to TRBD2. V lost 7 bases and J lost 4; bases outside the gene matches: 10. CDR1 MNHEY and CDR2 SVGEGT come from the germline V gene. CDR3 length equals 16 residues. CDR3 sequence: CASTIVSGGGYNEQFF. Here the CDR3 DNA reads TGTGCCAGCACAATCGTAAGCGGGGGGGGTTACAATGAGCAGTTCTTC.

This clonotype was recorded many times. J is TRBJ2-7 and V is TRBV6-2 or TRBV6-3; D gene unclear. Trimming pared 8 bases from V and 2 bases from J, leaving 10 bases between. CDR3 length: 12 amino acids. The germline V gene encodes CDR1 MNHEY and CDR2 SVGEGT. CDR3 region: CASAPGAYEQYF. CDR3 DNA: TGTGCCAGCGCCCCTGGCGCCTACGAGCAGTACTTC.

Ten or more counts support this clonotype. V is TRBV28 and J is TRBJ2-7, with 7 positions matching TRBD1. V lost 6 bases, J lost 6 bases, and 14 bases stayed unmatched. This CDR3 has 15 amino acids. CDR1 is MDHEN, CDR2 SYDVKM, per germline. CDR3 protein: CASSSRDSYPREQYF. For the CDR3, the DNA is TGTGCCAGCAGCTCCCGGGACAGCTATCCTCGCGAGCAGTACTTC.

The sample holds many counts of this clonotype. The genes are TRBV7-7 and TRBJ2-3; 8 bases line up with TRBD1. This CDR3 comprises 15 residues. Germline V lookup: CDR1 SSHAT, CDR2 FNYEAQ (reference sequence). Germline trimming cut 5 bases from V and 6 bases from J; bases unmatched to any gene: 10. CDR3 in DNA: TGTGCCAGCAGCAACGGCCAGGGGGCGAGTGATACGCAGTATTTT. Translation gives CASSNGQGASDTQYF.

The genes are TRBV5-1 and TRBJ1-1, with a tentative D call TRBD1 (5 bases). CDR1 is SGHRS and CDR2 is YFSETQ in the germline V gene. V lost 7 bases and J 0 bases, leaving 16 bases between the germline ends. This CDR3 has 15 amino acids. The CDR3 DNA follows: TGCGCCAGCGGTTGGGGGGACTCCATGAACACTGAAGCTTTCTTT. Translated: CASGWGDSMNTEAFF.

In its sample, this clonotype was seen many times. The CDR3 reads CSALPSGRPQETQYF. In nucleotides, the CDR3 is TGCAGTGCCCTACCTAGCGGGAGACCCCAAGAGACCCAGTACTTC. The V and J genes are TRBV20-1 and TRBJ2-5; the match to TRBD2 covers 10 bases. After removal of 6 bases from V and 1 base from J, the junction contained 8 bases not matched to a gene. The length of the CDR3 is 15 residues. Germline lookup yields CDR1 DFQATT and CDR2 SNEGSKA (reference sequence).

This clonotype was seen many times. This chain joins TRBV4-1 and TRBJ2-3; 7 bases line up with TRBD1. The CDR3 covers 14 residues. Looked up from germline, CDR1 is MGHRA and CDR2 is YSYEKL. V lost 4 bases to trimming and J lost 2 bases; unmatched junction nucleotides: 3. CDR3 sequence: CASSRDSFTDTQYF. The CDR3, as DNA: TGCGCCAGCAGCCGGGACAGCTTCACAGATACGCAGTATTTT.

This clonotype was seen at least ten times. The chain couples TRBV12-3 or TRBV12-4 to TRBJ2-1; 9 bases are shared with TRBD2. The CDR3 extends over 14 amino acids. The J segment lost 3 bases and the V segment lost 5 bases, leaving 2 bases of the junction unmatched. In nucleotides, the CDR3 is TGTGCCAGCAGTCAGACTAGCGGCTACAATGAGCAGTTCTTC. Translation: CASSQTSGYNEQFF.

This clonotype has a count of ten or more. The V and J genes are TRBV6-1 and TRBJ2-3; TRBD1 or TRBD2 may be the D gene (7 bases each). Germline CDR1 reads MNHNS; CDR2 reads SASEGT. V was pared by 7 bases and J by 4 bases, with 12 bases between. This CDR3 has 13 amino acids. CDR3 sequence (DNA): TGTGCCAGCAACTCAGGGGGGGCAGATACGCAGTATTTT. Translated: CASNSGGADTQYF.